The sequence of this T cell receptor beta chain was determined in a study of T cell responses to AZD1222 COVID-19 vaccine. Whole-study results and caveats: After two AZD1222 doses, spike-specific TCR breadth and depth rose versus day 0. Nearly half of spike-specific TCRs reportedly go after variant regions that carry no mutations. The study identified only five to seven AZD1222 recipients as seropositive at baseline.

Sequenced by immunoSEQ multiplex PCR; TCRdb stores in-frame clones only, minus some. The table has under 150,000 clones, more than 85% seen once; the top ten hold less than 2%. The analysis combined second doses at about 4 or about 12 weeks. Of note for this clone: Its target is unknown.

The germline CDR1 and CDR2 sequences are SQVTM and ANQGSEA. V gave up 2 bases and J gave up 1 base; unmatched junction bases: 4. The CDR3 loop spans 14 amino acids. J is TRBJ1-1 and V is TRBV29-1; 7 bases map to TRBD1. The specimen was peripheral blood, collected 28 days after the second AZD1222 dose. This TCR derives from an adult who received the AZD1222 COVID-19 vaccine. CDR3: CSVEWTGPNTEAFF. DNA for the CDR3: TGCAGCGTTGAATGGACAGGACCGAACACTGAAGCTTTCTTT. Supplemented by reference TRBV29-1 and TRBJ1-1, the full variable domain reads SAVISQKPSRDICQRGTSLTIQCQVDSQVTMMFWYRQQPGQSLTLIATANQGSEATYESGFVIDKFPISRPNLTFSTLTVSNMSPEDSSIYLCSVEWTGPNTEAFFGQGTRLTVV.